Below, one T cell receptor beta chain is given with its context. Generated by immunoSEQ multiplex PCR, the TCRdb table keeps only in-frame clones and is missing some. The top ten clones hold about a sixth of a sample with about 15,000 clones, 83% of them seen once. The sample originates from a study of T cell changes during pregnancy in multiple sclerosis. V gave up 2 bases and J gave up 1 base, with 6 bases separating them. This CDR3 region has 13 residues. Per the germline V gene, CDR1 is MNHEY and CDR2 is SMNVEV (reference sequence). This TCR was recovered from a female donor in good health, enrolled as a control in a pregnancy study. The chain recombines TRBV27 with TRBJ2-7; D perhaps matches TRBD1 (5 bases). The sequences come from CD8+ T cells from peripheral blood mononuclear cells, collected after pregnancy. This CDR3 is CASSLKGSYEQYF. The CDR3 DNA reads TGTGCCAGCAGTTTAAAGGGGTCCTACGAGCAGTACTTC.